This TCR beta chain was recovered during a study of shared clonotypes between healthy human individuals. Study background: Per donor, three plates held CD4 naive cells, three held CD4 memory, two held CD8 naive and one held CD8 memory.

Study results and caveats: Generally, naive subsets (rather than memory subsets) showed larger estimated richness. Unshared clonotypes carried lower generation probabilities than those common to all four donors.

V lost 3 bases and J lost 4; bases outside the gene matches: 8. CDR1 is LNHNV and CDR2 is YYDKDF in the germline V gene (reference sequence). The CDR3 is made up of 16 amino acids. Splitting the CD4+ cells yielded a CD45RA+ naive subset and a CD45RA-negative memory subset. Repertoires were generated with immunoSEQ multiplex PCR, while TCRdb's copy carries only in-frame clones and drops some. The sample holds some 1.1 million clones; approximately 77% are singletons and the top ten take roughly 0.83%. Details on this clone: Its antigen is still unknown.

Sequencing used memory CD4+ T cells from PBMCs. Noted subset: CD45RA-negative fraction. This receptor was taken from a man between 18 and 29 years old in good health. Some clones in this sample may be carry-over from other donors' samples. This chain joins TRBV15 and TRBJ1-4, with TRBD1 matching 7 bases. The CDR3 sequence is CATSRRRNRGNEKLFF. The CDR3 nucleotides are TGTGCCACCAGCAGGAGGAGGAACAGGGGTAATGAAAAACTGTTTTTT.